This record looks at one T cell receptor (beta chain) sequence and its context. The germline gene is not matched at one end of the junction; a read error may be the cause. Both 60 Vbeta primers and 13 Jbeta primers went into the PCR. The protocol was immunoSEQ multiplex PCR, while the TCRdb copy is restricted to in-frame clones and leaves out a portion. The table shows 120,000 or so clones, with 60% to 85% occurring only once. The CDR3 loop spans 13 amino acids. The V gene's germline CDR1 is PRHDT and CDR2 FYEKMQ (reference sequence). The sample comes from a study of cytomegalovirus exposure and HLA in healthy donors.

This chain connects TRBV13 to TRBJ2-1; D call uncertain. The receptor was derived from a human donor in good health. Material for sequencing was PBMCs. The DNA for the CDR3 is TGTGCCAGCAGCTCGACTGAAAACAACGAGCAGTTCTTC. This encodes CASSSTENNEQFF.